This TCR beta chain was observed in a study of blood T cells in healthy people across ages. CDR1 and CDR2 from the germline V gene are DFQATT and SNEGSKA (reference sequence). Trimming removed 4 bases from V and 0 bases from J; junction bases left unmatched: 6. The CDR3 length is 14 residues. A second PCR, run for about 7 to 11 cycles, used a sample-barcoded 5' primer plus a J-beta primer mix. TCRdb re-called the 5' RACE reads through MiXCR, storing one row per CDR3 protein. The sample shows 1,100,000 or so distinct CDR3 sequences, more than 40% of them seen only once. The material sequenced was blood. J is TRBJ2-7 and V is TRBV20-1; 7 bases map to TRBD1. The receptor's source is a woman aged 60-70 years in good health. CDR3: CSATGTVNSYEQYF. CDR3 coding DNA: TGCAGTGCTACCGGGACAGTGAACTCCTACGAGCAGTACTTC.